This T cell receptor beta chain is from a study of T cell repertoires in cytomegalovirus infection. Study findings and constraints: The response measured ex vivo was dominated by TCR beta clonotypes (HLA-C-restricted and CMV-specific).

Each CDR3 protein gets one entry after TCRdb re-called the reads with MiXCR. The sample has around 300,000 distinct CDR3 sequences; around a tenth are singletons. Worth noting for this clonotype: Its antigen is as yet unknown.

The sequence derives from a human donor in good health (CMV status not recorded). Some clones in this sample may be carry-over from other donors' samples. The sequencing input was PBMCs.

The CDR3 sequence is CASSLEFNEQFF. CDR3 in DNA: TGCGCCAGCAGCTTGGAGTTTAATGAGCAGTTCTTC. The gene calls are TRBV5-1 and TRBJ2-1; D gene ambiguous. V lost 0 bases and J lost 7, with 5 bases in between. The CDR3 consists of 12 residues. The V gene's germline CDR1 is SGHRS and CDR2 YFSETQ.